These T cell receptor beta chains were read from a single sample in a study of blood T cell repertoires in COVID-19. The assay was immunoSEQ multiplex PCR, and TCRdb's table has in-frame clones only and misses some. The sample consists of tens of thousands of clones, approximately 88% of them appearing once. Sequencing was carried out using peripheral blood. The origin of the receptors is a human donor with active COVID-19. The donor label of this sample is uncertain. CDR3s include the opening cysteine and the closing phenylalanine or tryptophan. Fields, in order: D gene, V gene, J gene, clone size, CDR3 DNA, CDR3 protein. A D gene is named only where the DNA matches it firmly. Clone size appears in some rows only: once, few, many, or a class for an expanded clone.

D: NA
V: TRBV7-2
J: TRBJ1-5
size: NA
DNA: TGTGCCAGCAGCTTACGGCAGGGGCAGCCCCAGCATTTT
CDR3: CASSLRQGQPQHF

D: NA
V: TRBV7-9
J: TRBJ1-2
size: NA
DNA: TGTGCCAGCAGCTTAGGGGGAGCAGGCCCCTATGGCTACACCTTC
CDR3: CASSLGGAGPYGYTF

D: NA
V: TRBV30
J: TRBJ1-1
size: NA
DNA: TGTGCCTGGAAACGAGTAAACACTGAAGCTTTCTTT
CDR3: CAWKRVNTEAFF

D: NA
V: TRBV5-4
J: TRBJ2-1
size: NA
DNA: TGTGCCAGCAGCCCGGACTACAGCTCCTACAATGAGCAGTTCTTC
CDR3: CASSPDYSSYNEQFF

D: NA
V: TRBV5-1
J: TRBJ2-2
size: NA
DNA: TGCGCCAGCAGCCAAACTATCACCGGGGAGCTGTTTTTT
CDR3: CASSQTITGELFF

D: TRBD1
V: TRBV12-5
J: TRBJ1-2
size: NA
DNA: TGTGCTAGTGGTGGGGACAGGGGCGCTTCAAGCTACACCTTC
CDR3: CASGGDRGASSYTF

D: TRBD1
V: TRBV25-1
J: TRBJ2-3
size: NA
DNA: TGTGCCAGCAGTGAAAGGACAGGGGGCCGTTTGGATACGCAGTATTTT
CDR3: CASSERTGGRLDTQYF

D: NA
V: TRBV6-5
J: TRBJ2-5
size: NA
DNA: TGTGCCAGCAGTTACACCGGGAGCCCGAATGGGGAGACCCAGTACTTC
CDR3: CASSYTGSPNGETQYF

D: NA
V: TRBV28
J: TRBJ2-1
size: NA
DNA: TGTGCCAGCAGTTCCATTCGGATAAGCAGGCCCTACAATGAGCAGTTCTTC
CDR3: CASSSIRISRPYNEQFF

D: TRBD1
V: TRBV7-9
J: TRBJ2-7
size: NA
DNA: TGTGCCAGCAGCTTCGGGACAGGAAAATTAGCCTACGAGCAGTACTTC
CDR3: CASSFGTGKLAYEQYF

D: NA
V: TRBV2
J: TRBJ1-2
size: NA
DNA: TGTGCCAGCAGTGAAAGGGGAGGTGGCTACACCTTC
CDR3: CASSERGGGYTF

D: NA
V: TRBV6-5
J: TRBJ2-2
size: NA
DNA: TGTGCCAGCAGGACAGAAAAGAACACCGGGGAGCTGTTTTTT
CDR3: CASRTEKNTGELFF

D: NA
V: TRBV7-9
J: TRBJ1-1
size: NA
DNA: TGTGCCAGCAGCTTCAAGGTCGTCCGGGACACTGAAGCTTTCTTT
CDR3: CASSFKVVRDTEAFF

D: TRBD1
V: TRBV7-9
J: TRBJ2-1
size: NA
DNA: TGTGCCAGCAGCTTCCCCGGGACAGGGTCCTACAATGAGCAGTTCTTC
CDR3: CASSFPGTGSYNEQFF

D: TRBD1
V: TRBV19
J: TRBJ2-1
size: NA
DNA: TGTGCCAGTAGGGACAGGCGTATGGGTGGTACAAATGAGCAGTTCTTC
CDR3: CASRDRRMGGTNEQFF

D: TRBD2
V: TRBV7-9
J: TRBJ2-3
size: NA
DNA: TGTGCCAGCAGGCCGAGCCTAGCGGGTCTCAATGCAGATACGCAGTATTTT
CDR3: CASRPSLAGLNADTQYF

D: TRBD2
V: TRBV7-3
J: TRBJ2-1
size: NA
DNA: TGTGCCAGCAGCCCGGCTAGCGGGGCCTACAATGAGCAGTTCTTC
CDR3: CASSPASGAYNEQFF

D: NA
V: TRBV3-1/TRBV3-2
J: TRBJ2-7
size: NA
DNA: TGTGCCAGCAGCCCCCGGGGGAACGGCGGCTCCTACGAGCAGTACTTC
CDR3: CASSPRGNGGSYEQYF

D: TRBD2
V: TRBV6-5
J: TRBJ2-4
size: NA
DNA: TGTGCCAGCAGTTGGGGACTACCCGAGGCCAAAAACATTCAGTACTTC
CDR3: CASSWGLPEAKNIQYF

D: TRBD1
V: TRBV6-5
J: TRBJ2-1
size: NA
DNA: TGTGCCAGCAGGGGACAGGGTGGGAATGAGCAGTTCTTC
CDR3: CASRGQGGNEQFF

D: TRBD2
V: TRBV4-3
J: TRBJ2-7
size: medium-sized
DNA: TGCGCCAGCAGCCAAGACCTAGCGGGAAATGGGGAGCAGTACTTC
CDR3: CASSQDLAGNGEQYF

D: TRBD1
V: TRBV14
J: TRBJ1-4
size: NA
DNA: TGTGCCAGCAGTTTACCGGGACAGCGGGAAAAACTGTTTTTT
CDR3: CASSLPGQREKLFF

D: TRBD1
V: TRBV13
J: TRBJ2-1
size: NA
DNA: TGTGCCAGCAGCTGGGGGACAGGGGCAAATGAGCAGTTCTTC
CDR3: CASSWGTGANEQFF

D: NA
V: TRBV5-1
J: TRBJ1-1
size: NA
DNA: TGCGCCAGCAGCTTGGGGCAGATTTTGAACACTGAAGCTTTCTTT
CDR3: CASSLGQILNTEAFF

D: NA
V: TRBV19
J: TRBJ2-1
size: NA
DNA: TGTGCCAGTAGTAGCCCGATGGCTCCTTTGGATGAGCAGTTCTTC
CDR3: CASSSPMAPLDEQFF

D: TRBD2
V: TRBV2
J: TRBJ2-1
size: NA
DNA: TGTGCCAGCAGTGAATCGGCTAGCGGGAGTCTACTTACCTACAATGAGCAGTTCTTC
CDR3: CASSESASGSLLTYNEQFF